The rows below give T cell receptor beta chains drawn from one sample of a study of blood T cell repertoires in COVID-19. The method was immunoSEQ multiplex PCR; TCRdb's version includes in-frame clones alone and lacks a portion of them. The table shows about 160,000 clones, with around 90% occurring only once. Input material: PBMCs or T cells enriched from blood (not recorded which). Receptors originate from a woman between 35 and 50 years old who had been exposed to COVID-19. Both conserved end residues are part of each CDR3. The D gene is left open where the match is weak. For some rows the clone size is stated as once, few or many, or as a class when expanded; others skip it.

TRBJ2-7 TRBV5-4 . . TGTGCCAGCAGCTTGGCGGGGGGCCAGGGATCCTACGAGCAGTACTTC CASSLAGGQGSYEQYF
TRBJ2-7 TRBV9 . . TGTGCCAGCGGGGGGTCCTACGAGCAGTACTTC CASGGSYEQYF
TRBJ2-1 TRBV25-1 TRBD2 . TGTGCCAGCAGTGAATTCCTAGCGGGGGGAGCCAATGAGCAGTTCTTC CASSEFLAGGANEQFF
TRBJ2-7 TRBV19 TRBD1 . TGTGCCACCGGGGACAGGGGGCACTACGAGCAGTACTTC CATGDRGHYEQYF
TRBJ1-1 TRBV7-9 TRBD1 once TGTGCCAGCAGCGGGACAGGGGGGGACACTGAAGCTTTCTTT CASSGTGGDTEAFF
TRBJ1-1 TRBV20-1 . . TGCAGTGCTAGAGATACACCTGAAGCTTTCTTT CSARDTPEAFF
TRBJ1-4 TRBV29-1 . . TGCAGCGTTGATGACGGGGGGGATGAAAAACTGTTTTTT CSVDDGGDEKLFF
TRBJ1-5 TRBV7-2 . . TGTGCCAGCGGCGCGAGAGGCGGCAATCAGCCCCAGCATTTT CASGARGGNQPQHF
TRBJ1-6 TRBV27 TRBD1 once TGTGCCAGCAGTTTAATGCCGGACAGGGGTAATTCACCCCTCCACTTT CASSLMPDRGNSPLHF
TRBJ1-2 TRBV12-3/TRBV12-4 . . TGTGCCAGCAGTTTTATAGGGGGTGGCTACACCTTC CASSFIGGGYTF